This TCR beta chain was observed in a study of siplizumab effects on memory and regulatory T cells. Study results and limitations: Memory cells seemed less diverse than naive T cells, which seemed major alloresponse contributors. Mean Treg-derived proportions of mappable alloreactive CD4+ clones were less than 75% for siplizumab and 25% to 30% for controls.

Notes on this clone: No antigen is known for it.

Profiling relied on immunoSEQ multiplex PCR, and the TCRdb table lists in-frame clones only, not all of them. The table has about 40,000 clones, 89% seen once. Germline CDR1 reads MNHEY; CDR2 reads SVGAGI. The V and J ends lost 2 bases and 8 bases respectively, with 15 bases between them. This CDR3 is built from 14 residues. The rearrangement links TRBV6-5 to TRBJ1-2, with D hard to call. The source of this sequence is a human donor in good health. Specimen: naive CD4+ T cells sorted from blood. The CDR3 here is CASSYEGGGIGYTF. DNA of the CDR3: TGTGCCAGCAGTTACGAGGGTGGCGGGATCGGCTACACCTTC.